This TCR beta chain was captured in a study of regulatory T cells in long-lasting Graves disease. The time point is: newly diagnosed GD, antithyroid drugs for less than 3 months. PBMC-derived RNA was used for the TCR library. Under American Thyroid Association guidelines, Graves' disease was diagnosed. This clonotype was observed many times. Investigators prepared the TCR beta libraries by applying iRepertoire HTBI primers and Arm-PCR of CDR3 regions. Per the original methods: Identified segments across samples numbered some 62 TRBV and about 13 TRBJ. A single record per CDR3 protein comes from TCRdb applying MiXCR to the multiplex PCR reads. It is TCRdb's table, rather than the study itself, that gives the V and J calls and clone size. Of hundreds of thousands of distinct CDR3 sequences in the sample, around 15% were seen once. V shed 7 bases, J shed 5 bases, and the junction held 7 bases outside the gene matches. Germline CDR1 is ENHRY and CDR2 is SYGVKD. The CDR3 consists of 14 residues.

These same records also appear under a second study, on T cells in Graves' hyperthyroidism and ophthalmopathy. As that report states: Patients aged 18 to 65 had newly diagnosed hyperthyroidism that had lasted under 2 months. When the TCR CDR3 underwent first-round RT-PCR, the HTBI primer set was used.

The TCR comes from a woman aged 35-65 years with Graves disease. Sequenced material: peripheral blood mononuclear cells (PBMCs), taken at new diagnosis, from a patient treated with antithyroid drugs. This chain uses TRBV10-3 with TRBJ2-5, with 10 bases fitting TRBD2. As DNA, the CDR3 is TGTGCCATCAAAGATAGCGGGGGGACCGAGACCCAGTACTTC. It specifies CAIKDSGGTETQYF.